This TCR beta chain derives from a study of T cell changes during pregnancy in multiple sclerosis. Looked up from germline, CDR1 is SEHNR and CDR2 is FQNEAQ (reference sequence). V was clipped by 2 bases and J by 5 bases, with 9 bases between them. There are 13 residues in the CDR3. Profiling relied on immunoSEQ multiplex PCR, and the TCRdb table lists in-frame clones only, not all of them. The sample holds more than 100,000 clones, about 91% seen once. This chain uses TRBV7-9 with TRBJ2-5; D call uncertain. The sequencing used peripheral blood, collected after pregnancy. This sequence originates from a female donor with multiple sclerosis, enrolled in a pregnancy study. The CDR3 region is CASSLLLFETQYF. Written as DNA, the CDR3 is TGTGCCAGCAGCTTACTTCTTTTTGAGACCCAGTACTTC.